What follows describes a single T cell receptor (beta chain). Sequencing was performed with immunoSEQ multiplex PCR; in TCRdb, only in-frame clones are kept and a portion is missing. The top ten hold about 26% of the sample, which has approximately 190,000 clones, 85% to 90% seen once. CDR3 length: 13 residues. Germline CDR1 SNHLY, CDR2 FYNNEI. The trim removed 7 bases at V and 8 bases at J, leaving 8 bases unmatched. These data are taken from a study of blood T cell repertoires in COVID-19. As for the study in general: Samples of COVID-19 (acute and convalescent) were obtained from the United States, Italy and Spain.

V usage is TRBV2 and J usage is TRBJ1-5; 7 bases align to TRBD1. The source is a woman in her thirties or forties in a cohort exposed to, infected with or recovered from COVID-19 (not recorded which). Source material: PBMCs or T cells enriched from blood (not recorded which). CDR3 amino acids: CASKGEGAEPQHF. The CDR3 DNA is TGTGCCAGCAAGGGAGAGGGGGCTGAGCCCCAGCATTTT.